The sequence of this T cell receptor (beta chain) was determined in a study of immune evolution from preneoplasia to lung adenocarcinoma (dated by TCRdb to the early 2020s). With respect to the entire study: HLA loss of heterozygosity was found in 7% of AIS, 15% of MIA and roughly 30% of ADC lesions, and in no AAH lesions. In total, the cohort included 50 to 65 patients with pulmonary nodules, all of whom underwent surgical resection. Resected precursor lesions (AAH, AIS, MIA) and invasive adenocarcinomas were each compared against paired morphologically normal lung tissue. Class I HLA alleles were inferred from exome data with POLYSOLVER, and allele-specific HLA loss was detected with LOHHLA. The study used immune gene expression, TCR sequencing and multiplex immunofluorescence to profile the immune contexture of lung adenocarcinoma precursors and invasive adenocarcinoma. The sample size depended on which specimens were available, not on a prior power calculation. The study reported that under 110 samples were used for TCR sequencing. Whole exome sequencing and methylation data from the same cohort of nodules were integrated with the immune data. The TCR sequencing data were obtained from 51 patients. Broader findings and caveats from the paper: The findings rested on association rather than direct causation, and larger cohorts with long-term follow-up and longitudinal biopsies were considered necessary. Because every patient came from Japan and China, how well the results apply to Western populations was uncertain. Normal lung showed the highest clonality, whereas later-stage lesions appeared to have higher T cell density and diversity but lower clonality. Top T cell clone frequencies were highest in normal lung and appeared to decrease progressively from AAH through AIS, MIA and invasive adenocarcinoma. KRAS-mutant nodules showed the highest T cell clonality compared with EGFR-mutant or double wild-type lesions.

The patients had resection in Japan or China between about 2013 and 2018. The histologic diagnosis of each case was independently confirmed on H&E slides by two lung cancer pathologists. Premalignant or tumor cells were enriched for nucleic acid extraction by macro-dissection performed after pathologic assessment. FFPE tissue was used for DNA isolation with the AllPrep DNA/RNA FFPE Kit. Using the immunoSEQ hsTCRbeta Kit, TCR beta CDR3 regions were sequenced from DNA. The authors processed their data as follows. The ImmunoSEQ Analyzer was used to analyse the TCR sequencing data. T cell clonality was calculated on productive rearrangements as 1 minus Pielou's evenness. To measure T cell diversity, the inverse Simpson index was applied to productive templates. T cell density was defined as TCR beta template counts normalized to usable DNA, with usable DNA estimated by amplification and sequencing of housekeeping genes. Two-sided Kruskal-Wallis tests were used to compare TCR metrics across histologic stages. Imported from immuneACCESS, the table was reduced by TCRdb to in-frame sequences with V and J called. These copies leave out some clones; in studies compared against another copy, an unresolved V gene accounts for under half, and the cause of the remainder is not known. V, J and clone size derive from that table, while D and trimming were established from the DNA sequence. This sample has 4,500 to 5,000 clones in its table, and 88% of those were observed once. Clones ranked in the top ten supply about 2.6% of the sample.

Of note for this clone: What this receptor recognizes is not known. No much larger clonotype is one base removed from it; base qualities were not supplied.

The CDR3 spans 15 residues, from the cysteine through the phenylalanine. The only DNA kept is the CDR3, 45 bases in frame from the first base. Unmatched junction bases come to 5, with V trimmed by 3 bases and J by 1 base. The germline V gene supplies CDR1 KGHSH and CDR2 LQKENI. The sequence was obtained from a person between 50 and 60 years old with lung adenocarcinoma. In this chain, TRBV18 is recombined with TRBJ1-1, and 7 junction bases match TRBD1. The source material was FFPE invasive lung adenocarcinoma tissue. This specimen's cell subset or site label, per the study, means: frankly invasive lung adenocarcinoma (ADC). The DNA sequence is given as TGTGCCAGCTCACCTCGGGACAGCCGGAACACTGAAGCTTTCTTT. This gives the protein CASSPRDSRNTEAFF.